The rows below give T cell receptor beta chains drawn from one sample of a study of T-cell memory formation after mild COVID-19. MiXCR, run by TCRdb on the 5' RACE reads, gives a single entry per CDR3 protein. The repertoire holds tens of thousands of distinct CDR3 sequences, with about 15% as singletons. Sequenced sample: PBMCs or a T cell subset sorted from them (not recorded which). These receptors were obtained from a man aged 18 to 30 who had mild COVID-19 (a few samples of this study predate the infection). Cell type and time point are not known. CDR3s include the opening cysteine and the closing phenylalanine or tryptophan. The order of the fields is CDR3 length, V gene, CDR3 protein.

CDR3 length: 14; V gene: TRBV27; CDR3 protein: CASSLSNRAPGYTF
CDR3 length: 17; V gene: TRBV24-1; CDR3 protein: CATSERTTDYSTDTQYF
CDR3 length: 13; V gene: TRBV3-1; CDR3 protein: CASSPRGAQPQHF
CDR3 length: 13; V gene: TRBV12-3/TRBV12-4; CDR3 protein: CASSSGPGNEQFF
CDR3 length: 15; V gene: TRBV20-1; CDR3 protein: CSARDLSGRSYEQYF
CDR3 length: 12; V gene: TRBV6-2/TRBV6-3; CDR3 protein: CASIGGEYEQYF
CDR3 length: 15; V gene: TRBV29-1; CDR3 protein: CSVVLDRGRWTEAFF
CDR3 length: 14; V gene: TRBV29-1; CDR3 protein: CSVEAGQGVYGYTF
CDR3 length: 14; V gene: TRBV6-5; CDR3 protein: CASSPRTGGTEAFF
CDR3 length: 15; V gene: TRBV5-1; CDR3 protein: CASSSGLAGMYEQYF
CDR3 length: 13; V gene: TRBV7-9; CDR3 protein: CASSSPGANEQFF
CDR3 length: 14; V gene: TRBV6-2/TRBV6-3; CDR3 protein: CASSYPSENNEQFF
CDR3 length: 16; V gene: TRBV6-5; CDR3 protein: CASSYMWGEGTDTQYF
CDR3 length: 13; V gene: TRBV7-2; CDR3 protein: CASSMLALAAQFF
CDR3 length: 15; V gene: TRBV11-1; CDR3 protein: CASSLTSGGAYEQFF
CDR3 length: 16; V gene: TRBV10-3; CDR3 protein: CAISDTSTTGPYGYTF
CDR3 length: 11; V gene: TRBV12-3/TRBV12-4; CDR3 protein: CASNQRTGYTF
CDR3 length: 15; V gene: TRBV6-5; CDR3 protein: CASSSKRGWQETQYF
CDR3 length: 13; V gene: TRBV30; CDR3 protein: CAWSRTGADEQFF
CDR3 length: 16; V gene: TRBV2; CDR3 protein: CASSWDGSSYNSPLHF
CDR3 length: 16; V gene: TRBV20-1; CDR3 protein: CSARATPGGDKNIQYF
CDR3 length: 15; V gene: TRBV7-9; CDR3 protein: CASSHPGGNVGEQFF
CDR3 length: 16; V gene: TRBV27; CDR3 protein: CASSALVIPSLYEQYF
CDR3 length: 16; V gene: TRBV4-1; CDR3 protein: CASSQDPGTVNSPLHF
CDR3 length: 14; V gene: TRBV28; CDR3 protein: CASSWMGSYQPQHF
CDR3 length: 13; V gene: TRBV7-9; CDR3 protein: CASSPLAGVEQYF
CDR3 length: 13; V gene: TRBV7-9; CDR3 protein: CASEAGGEDTQYF
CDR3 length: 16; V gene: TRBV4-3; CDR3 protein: CASSSAGTQRPYEQYF
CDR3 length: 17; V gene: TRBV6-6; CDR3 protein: CASSYGTGGADDYGYTF
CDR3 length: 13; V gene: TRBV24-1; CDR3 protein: CATSPDGTNEQFF
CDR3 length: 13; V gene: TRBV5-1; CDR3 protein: CASSTRDIAEAFF
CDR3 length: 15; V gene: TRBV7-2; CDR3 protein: CASRPTGFGNTEAFF
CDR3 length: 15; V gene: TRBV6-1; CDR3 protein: CASSSRDPVLETQYF
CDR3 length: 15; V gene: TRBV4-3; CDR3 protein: CASSPWGSGTTEAFF
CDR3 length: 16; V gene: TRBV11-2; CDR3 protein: CASSLGLRQGSTEAFF
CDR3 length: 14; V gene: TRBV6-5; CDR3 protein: CASSYSPFNTEAFF
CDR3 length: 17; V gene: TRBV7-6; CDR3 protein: CASSLGLAGTLTDTQYF
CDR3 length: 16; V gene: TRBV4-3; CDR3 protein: CASSQGPGERADTQYF
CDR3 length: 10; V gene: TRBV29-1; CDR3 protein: CSGGSNEQYF
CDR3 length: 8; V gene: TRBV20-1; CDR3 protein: CSVGGYTF
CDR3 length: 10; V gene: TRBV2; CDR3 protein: CASSIWEQYF
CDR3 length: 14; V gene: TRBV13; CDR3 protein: CASSWTEGIAEAFF
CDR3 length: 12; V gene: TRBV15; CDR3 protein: CATSPHNQPQHF
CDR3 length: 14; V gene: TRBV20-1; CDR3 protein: CSAPVGARAGELFF
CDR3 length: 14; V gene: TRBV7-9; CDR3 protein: CASSLVGGENIQYF
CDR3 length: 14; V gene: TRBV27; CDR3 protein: CASSLLGGNQPQHF